This TCR beta chain comes out of a study of spatial heterogeneity in lung cancer. At the level of the study: Among detected sequences, beta-chain ones consistently exceeded alpha-chain ones in number.

Time point in this sample: blood at routine non-recurrence follow-up after resection. From the 5' RACE reads, TCRdb called clonotypes with MiXCR, one entry per CDR3 protein. This repertoire shows over 95,000 distinct CDR3 sequences, 11% found once; its top ten account for 24%. CDR1 KGHDR and CDR2 SFDVKD come from the germline V gene. The CDR3 sequence is 15 residues long. V was clipped by 5 bases and J by 1 base, with 13 bases between them. The TCR was taken from a female donor with early-stage non-small cell lung cancer. The gene calls are TRBV24-1 and TRBJ1-1; the D is unclear. Material: PBMCs, obtained at follow-up. The CDR3, as DNA: TGTGCCACCAGTGGGGCGGACTCCTCGAACACTGAAGCTTTCTTT. Its protein is CATSGADSSNTEAFF.